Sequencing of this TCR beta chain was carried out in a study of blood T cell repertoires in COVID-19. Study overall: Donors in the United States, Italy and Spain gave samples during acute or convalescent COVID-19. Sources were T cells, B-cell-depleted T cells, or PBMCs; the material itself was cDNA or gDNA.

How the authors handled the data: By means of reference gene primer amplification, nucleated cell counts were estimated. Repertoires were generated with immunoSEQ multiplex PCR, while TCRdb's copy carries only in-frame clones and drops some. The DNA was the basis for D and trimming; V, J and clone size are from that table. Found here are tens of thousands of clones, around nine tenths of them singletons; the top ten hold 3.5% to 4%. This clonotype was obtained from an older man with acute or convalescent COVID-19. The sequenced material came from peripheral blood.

CDR3 nucleotides: TGCGCCAGCAGCCCCGGACAGGGGTACAATGGCTACACCTTC. Translation gives CASSPGQGYNGYTF. The chain is built from TRBV5-1 and TRBJ1-2; 9 bases line up with TRBD1. Germline V lookup: CDR1 SGHRS, CDR2 YFSETQ. Trimming took 4 bases from V and 6 from J; bases not matched to a gene: 7. The CDR3 extends over 14 amino acids.